Below are 13 T cell receptor beta chains sequenced from a single sample in a study of CD8 T cells in ankylosing spondylitis. The study's findings and limits: One TCR beta motif, made up of roughly eight highly homologous variants, appeared characteristic of ankylosing spondylitis blood.

TCRdb re-derived calls from the 5' RACE reads in MiXCR, one entry per CDR3 protein. The sample lists 650,000 to 800,000 distinct CDR3 sequences, under 20% occurring once. Antigen specificity for these receptors is unknown. The sequencing sample was made of blood, either unsorted or a sorted T cell fraction (not recorded which). The receptors come from a male donor with ankylosing spondylitis.

In this sample, this clonotype turned up once. The chain combines TRBV4-1 with TRBJ2-1; D gene unclear. The V gene's germline CDR1 is MGHRA and CDR2 YSYEKL. Trimming removed 3 bases at V and 6 bases at J, with 18 bases between. This CDR3 is built from 16 residues. CDR3 sequence: CASSQAWTYWGNEQFF. The CDR3 region has the DNA TGCGCCAGCAGCCAGGCCTGGACCTATTGGGGCAATGAGCAGTTCTTC.

This clonotype was seen repeatedly, ten times or more. The rearrangement joins TRBV11-2 to TRBJ2-4, with 7 bases identical to TRBD1. J was trimmed by 8 bases and V by 2 bases; bases with no gene match: 6. CDR3 length equals 14 residues. Germline CDR1 is SGHAT and CDR2 is FQNNGV. The CDR3 here is CASSLQGVSDIQYF. The CDR3 DNA reads as TGTGCCAGCAGCTTACAGGGGGTATCGGACATTCAGTACTTC.

This clonotype was observed many times. J is TRBJ2-1 and V is TRBV7-6, with a possible D match to TRBD2 (5 bases). Trimming left V 2 bases short and J 5 bases short, with 16 bases between. The CDR3 is 16 amino acids. Germline values: CDR1 SGHVS, CDR2 FNYEAQ. In DNA, the CDR3 is TGTGCCAGCAGCTTACCTCCGGGAAATTGGGACAATGAGCAGTTCTTC. Its protein product is CASSLPPGNWDNEQFF.

This clonotype was seen more than once but under ten times. The chain carries TRBV11-1 and TRBJ2-3, with 14 bases fitting TRBD2. Germline lookup yields CDR1 SGHAT and CDR2 FQDESV (reference sequence). The CDR3 loop spans 20 amino acids. The junction had 13 bases not matched to a gene; V was cut back by 5 bases and J by 0 bases. The CDR3 here is CASSLDPGLAGALSTDTQYF. In nucleotides, the CDR3 is TGTGCCAGCAGCCTCGACCCGGGACTAGCGGGAGCCCTAAGCACAGATACGCAGTATTTT.

The genes are TRBV20-1 and TRBJ2-2; TRBD2 matches 8 bases. Germline V gene data show CDR1 as DFQATT and CDR2 as SNEGSKA (reference sequence). With V trimmed by 2 bases and J by 4 bases, 12 bases remained unmatched. The length of the CDR3 is 17 residues. The CDR3 spells CSARSYAGGLITGELFF. For the CDR3, the DNA is TGCAGTGCTAGATCCTATGCGGGAGGTCTCATCACCGGGGAGCTGTTTTTT.

The chain couples TRBV7-2 to TRBJ1-4; no clear D gene. This CDR3 has 12 residues. V was shortened by 4 bases and J by 10 bases, with 10 bases between the two germline ends. The germline V gene has CDR1 SGHTA and CDR2 FQGNSA. The CDR3 is CASSSALGKLFF. The CDR3 DNA reads as TGTGCCAGCAGCTCCGCCCTCGGAAAACTGTTTTTT.

The gene calls are TRBV11-2 and TRBJ2-1; TRBD2 is a possible D gene (6 bases). The CDR3 sequence is 16 residues long. CDR1 and CDR2 from the germline V gene are SGHAT and FQNNGV. Trimming took off 7 bases at V and 1 base at J, with 17 bases between the two ends. The CDR3 DNA reads as TGTGCCAGCACCCAACCCGGCGGGGCATCCTACAATGAGCAGTTCTTC. Its protein is CASTQPGGASYNEQFF. Combining the CDR3 with reference TRBV11-2 and TRBJ2-1 gives the whole variable domain EAGVAQSPRYKIIEKRQSVAFWCNPISGHATLYWYQQILGQGPKLLIQFQNNGVVDDSQLPKDRFSAERLKGVDSTLKIQPAKLEDSAVYLCASTQPGGASYNEQFFGPGTRLTVL.

This clonotype was counted at least ten times. The rearrangement links TRBV10-3 to TRBJ2-7; a weak D match, TRBD2 (5 bases). V shed 11 bases and J shed 5 bases, with 16 bases lying between them. Germline-derived CDR1 and CDR2 are ENHRY and SYGVKD. CDR3 size: 12 residues. CDR3 in amino acids: CAVSPLGDEQYF. The CDR3 DNA sequence: TGTGCCGTTTCACCGTTGGGAGACGAGCAGTACTTC.

V and J are TRBV5-1 and TRBJ2-1; TRBD2 agrees at 15 bases. The CDR3 covers 18 residues. Germline assignment: CDR1 SGHRS and CDR2 YFSETQ. Trimming cost V 0 bases and J 8 bases; bases outside gene matches: 9. The CDR3 DNA follows: TGCGCCAGCAGCTTGGTTGGACTAGCGGGGGGGCAGATCGATGAGCAGTTCTTC. It yields the protein CASSLVGLAGGQIDEQFF. The complete variable domain, with remaining parts taken from reference TRBV5-1 and TRBJ2-1, reads KAGVTQTPRYLIKTRGQQVTLSCSPISGHRSVSWYQQTPGQGLQFLFEYFSETQRNKGNFPGRFSGRQFSNSRSEMNVSTLELGDSALYLCASSLVGLAGGQIDEQFFGPGTRLTVL.

This chain uses TRBV14 with TRBJ2-1; 11 bases are shared with TRBD2. V was clipped by 5 bases and J by 6 bases; unmatched bases: 6. Per the germline V gene, CDR1 is SGHDN and CDR2 is FVKESK. The CDR3 loop spans 15 amino acids. CDR3 loop: CASSIAGGPLNEQFF. DNA of the CDR3: TGTGCCAGCAGCATAGCGGGGGGGCCCCTCAATGAGCAGTTCTTC.

The gene calls are TRBV18 and TRBJ2-1; no firm D call. Between the trimmed V and J ends, which lost 1 base and 7 bases, there was a span of 8 bases. Germline CDR1 and CDR2: KGHSH and LQKENI. There are 13 residues in the CDR3. In nucleotides, the CDR3 is TGTGCCAGCTCACCACTCCTGGGAAATGAGCAGTTCTTC. It is translated as CASSPLLGNEQFF.

At least ten counts were recorded for this clonotype. This chain joins TRBV12-3 or TRBV12-4 and TRBJ1-2, with D possibly being TRBD1 (6 bases). The CDR3 consists of 14 residues. Between the trimmed V and J ends, which lost 7 bases and 6 bases, there was a span of 18 bases. Here the CDR3 DNA reads TGTGCCAGCACAAGCTGGGGGGGGGCTGATGGCTACACCTTC. Protein sequence: CASTSWGGADGYTF.

This clonotype came up a few times. The chain couples TRBV3-1 to TRBJ2-1; 8 bases agree with TRBD2. CDR1 and CDR2 (germline): LGHDT, YNNKEL (reference sequence). The CDR3 spans 15 residues. V was clipped by 6 bases and J by 5 bases; unmatched bases: 9. The CDR3 bases are TGTGCCAGCAGTCCAACTACTAGCGGCAACAATGAGCAGTTCTTC. This codes for CASSPTTSGNNEQFF.